This T cell receptor (beta chain) originates from a study of T cell repertoires in aging, cancer and after chemotherapy. Trimming stripped 1 base from V and 0 bases from J, with 10 bases between. In germline, CDR1 is SGHVS, CDR2 FNYEAQ. The CDR3 has 16 residues. TRB rearrangements spanning V, D and J were amplified using mixed TRB-A/B primers. Via MiXCR, TCRdb re-called the multiplex PCR reads, giving one row per CDR3 protein. The table includes a few thousand distinct CDR3 sequences, roughly 25% detected once. Amplification of TCR beta used genomic DNA extracted from peripheral blood. This receptor was identified in a human donor in good health. The donor label of this sample is uncertain. J is TRBJ1-3 and V is TRBV7-6; the D is unclear. Sequences were obtained from blood. Here the CDR3 reads CASSLGVPASGNTIYF. The CDR3 DNA reads TGTGCCAGCAGCTTAGGAGTACCCGCCTCTGGAAACACCATATATTTT.